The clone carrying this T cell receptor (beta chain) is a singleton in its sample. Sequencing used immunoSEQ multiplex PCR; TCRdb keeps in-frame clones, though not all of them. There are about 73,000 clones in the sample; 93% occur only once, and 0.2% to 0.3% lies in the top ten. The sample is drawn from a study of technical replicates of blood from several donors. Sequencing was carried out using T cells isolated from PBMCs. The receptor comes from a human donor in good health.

For the CDR3, the DNA is TGTGCCAGCAGTTACTTTGGACAGGGGGCGGGCGGGGAGCTGTTTTTT. This translates into CASSYFGQGAGGELFF. The rearrangement uses TRBV6-5 and TRBJ2-2; TRBD1 agrees at 11 bases. The germline CDR1 and CDR2 sequences are MNHEY and SVGAGI. The J segment lost 7 bases and the V segment lost 1 base, leaving 5 bases of the junction unmatched. This CDR3 has 16 amino acids.